The next 20 T cell receptor beta chains were all read from a single sample in a study of cytomegalovirus exposure and HLA in healthy donors. Amplification used 60 Vbeta primers and 13 Jbeta primers. Only in-frame clones appear in the TCRdb table, and some are missing; sequencing was by immunoSEQ multiplex PCR. The table includes tens of thousands of clones, about 66% detected once. The sample taken for sequencing was PBMCs. The receptors stem from a man aged 25 to 40 in good health and CMV-seronegative.

Worth noting for this clone: The sample has other DNA sequences that encode this CDR3 too. The CDR3 bases are TGTGCCAGCAGCTTCGGGGACACTGAAGCTTTCTTT. Its translation is CASSFGDTEAFF. This chain uses TRBV7-9 with TRBJ1-1; D is uncertain. CDR3 length equals 12 residues. Trimming pared 3 bases from V and 3 bases from J, leaving 5 bases between. The germline CDR1 and CDR2 sequences are SEHNR and FQNEAQ (reference sequence).

This rearrangement joins TRBV19 to TRBJ2-5; no definite D call. The germline CDR1 and CDR2 sequences are LNHDA and SQIVND (reference sequence). CDR3 length: 11 residues. The V end was cut by 3 bases, the J end by 3 bases, with 2 bases between. CDR3 protein: CASSIEETQYF. In DNA, the CDR3 is TGTGCCAGTAGTATCGAAGAGACCCAGTACTTC.

This chain uses TRBV28 with TRBJ2-5, with 7 bases matching TRBD2. This CDR3 has 13 amino acids. Unmatched junction bases numbered 2, after V lost 4 bases and J lost 3 bases. Germline V lookup: CDR1 MDHEN, CDR2 SYDVKM. As DNA, the CDR3 is TGTGCCAGCAGTTCTAGCGGAGAAGAGACCCAGTACTTC. This translates into CASSSSGEETQYF.

The genes are TRBV7-3 and TRBJ2-1; 9 bases align to TRBD2. Germline CDR1 SGHTA, CDR2 FQGTGA. There are 14 residues in the CDR3. V trimming: 5 bases; J trimming: 7 bases; junction bases outside the gene matches: 6. The CDR3 here is CASSIGLASNEQFF. The CDR3 DNA reads as TGTGCCAGCAGCATCGGACTAGCGAGTAATGAGCAGTTCTTC.

The chain couples TRBV5-5 to TRBJ1-1; 12 bases match TRBD1. This CDR3 comprises 14 residues. The trim removed 4 bases at V and 2 bases at J, leaving 0 bases unmatched. Germline CDR1 SGHKS, CDR2 YYEKEE (reference sequence). DNA for the CDR3: TGTGCCAGCAGCGGGACAGGGGGCAACACTGAAGCTTTCTTT. Residues: CASSGTGGNTEAFF.

The rearrangement links TRBV29-1 to TRBJ1-5; 7 nucleotides line up with TRBD1. Germline V gene data show CDR1 as SQVTM and CDR2 as ANQGSEA. V gave up 4 bases and J gave up 4 bases; unmatched junction bases: 4. CDR3 length: 13 amino acids. CDR3 sequence (DNA): TGCAGCGTTGGACAGGGTCAGAATCAGCCCCAGCATTTT. It translates to CSVGQGQNQPQHF.

In its sample, this clone was seen once. The J gene is TRBJ2-3, the V gene TRBV28; 10 positions match TRBD1. The CDR3 totals 13 residues. The germline gives CDR1 MDHEN, CDR2 SYDVKM. Unmatched junction bases numbered 0, after V lost 6 bases and J lost 3 bases. Written as DNA, the CDR3 is TGTGCCAGCAGGGACAGGGGGACAGATACGCAGTATTTT. As protein: CASRDRGTDTQYF.

The V and J genes are TRBV4-2 and TRBJ1-1; no firm D call. Germline V gene data show CDR1 as LGHNA and CDR2 as YNFKEQ. The V and J ends lost 1 base and 0 bases respectively, with 12 bases between them. This CDR3 contains 16 residues. For the CDR3, the DNA is TGTGCCAGCAGCCAAGGGGGAGTTGTATTGAACACTGAAGCTTTCTTT. Amino acids: CASSQGGVVLNTEAFF.

There are a few counts of this clone. The chain employs TRBV5-1 and TRBJ1-2, with 10 positions matching TRBD1. The CDR3 totals 14 residues. J was trimmed by 12 bases and V by 4 bases; bases with no gene match: 12. In germline, CDR1 is SGHRS, CDR2 YFSETQ. The CDR3 bases are TGCGCCAGCAGCCTATCGACAGGGGGCGACGACCACACCTTC. Protein product: CASSLSTGGDDHTF. Variable domain in full (rest from reference TRBV5-1 and TRBJ1-2): KAGVTQTPRYLIKTRGQQVTLSCSPISGHRSVSWYQQTPGQGLQFLFEYFSETQRNKGNFPGRFSGRQFSNSRSEMNVSTLELGDSALYLCASSLSTGGDDHTFGSGTRLTVV.

The gene calls are TRBV13 and TRBJ2-6; 9 nucleotides align to TRBD1. V was pared by 2 bases and J by 8 bases, with 13 bases of the junction left unmatched. This CDR3 comprises 18 residues. In germline, CDR1 is PRHDT, CDR2 FYEKMQ (reference sequence). The DNA for the CDR3 is TGTGCCAGCAGCTTAAGGGTCGGGGACAGGGTCGTGACCAACGTCCTGACTTTC. Encoded protein: CASSLRVGDRVVTNVLTF.

V usage is TRBV25-1 and J usage is TRBJ1-3; D is ambiguous. CDR3 length equals 15 residues. Germline V gives CDR1 MGHDK, CDR2 SYGVNS. The ends were cut back, 4 bases at V and 4 bases at J, with 14 bases in the middle. The CDR3: CASSVTGERGNTIYF. The CDR3 nucleotides read TGTGCCAGCAGTGTAACCGGGGAACGAGGAAACACCATATATTTT.

The chain combines TRBV6-6 with TRBJ2-3; D is possibly TRBD2 (6 bases). Germline V CDR1 and CDR2: MNHNY, SVGAGI (reference sequence). The CDR3 runs to 15 residues. The V and J ends lost 6 bases and 2 bases respectively, with 15 bases between them. This CDR3 reads CASRQRDFFTDTQYF. The CDR3 DNA sequence: TGTGCCAGCAGGCAACGGGACTTCTTCACAGATACGCAGTATTTT.

This clone was counted between two and nine times. The chain links TRBV28 to TRBJ1-4, with D tentatively TRBD1 (6 bases). CDR3 length: 14 residues. V lost 6 bases to trimming and J lost 6 bases, with 14 bases between them. Germline values: CDR1 MDHEN, CDR2 SYDVKM. The CDR3 sequence is CASRTTGWDEKLFF. The CDR3 nucleotides are TGTGCCAGCAGGACTACAGGGTGGGATGAAAAACTGTTTTTT.

This CDR3 reads CASSSRGMNTEAFF. The CDR3 DNA is TGTGCCAGCAGCTCCAGGGGAATGAACACTGAAGCTTTCTTT. V and J are TRBV9 and TRBJ1-1; perhaps TRBD1 as D (6 bases). V lost 4 bases and J lost 0, with 10 bases in between. The germline V gene encodes CDR1 SGDLS and CDR2 YYNGEE. CDR3 length: 14 amino acids.

This clone appeared a few times. V gene TRBV27 combines with J gene TRBJ1-5; D is perhaps TRBD1 (6 bases). The V gene's germline CDR1 is MNHEY and CDR2 SMNVEV (reference sequence). The CDR3 runs 16 residues. V was shortened by 6 bases and J by 2 bases, with 17 bases between the two germline ends. Here the CDR3 reads CASRGQSRGGNQPQHF. The CDR3 DNA sequence: TGTGCCAGCAGAGGACAGAGTCGGGGAGGCAATCAGCCCCAGCATTTT.

A few counts support this clone. The chain has TRBV10-3 and TRBJ2-2; D unresolved. Between the trimmed V and J ends, which lost 4 bases and 7 bases, there was a span of 13 bases. The germline CDR1 and CDR2 sequences are ENHRY and SYGVKD. This CDR3 has 14 amino acids. The chain's CDR3 is CAISGQARNGELFF. The CDR3 nucleotides are TGTGCCATCAGTGGGCAGGCCCGTAACGGGGAGCTGTTTTTT.

This clone was seen more than once but under ten times. The chain joins TRBV30 to TRBJ1-2; TRBD1 matches 8 bases. Germline CDR1 reads GTSNPN; CDR2 reads SVGIG (reference sequence). The V gene end was trimmed by 2 bases and the J gene end by 6 bases; junction bases not matched to a gene: 14. The CDR3 has 16 amino acids. The CDR3 protein is CAWSSLPGQAVHGYTF. CDR3 DNA sequence: TGTGCCTGGAGTTCCCTCCCGGGACAGGCGGTTCATGGCTACACCTTC.

The chain is built from TRBV28 and TRBJ2-7; 7 bases line up with TRBD2. The CDR3 consists of 15 residues. Losses at the gene ends were 6 bases for V and 2 bases for J; bases not matched to a gene: 10. Germline V gene data show CDR1 as MDHEN and CDR2 as SYDVKM. The CDR3 here is CASSLGDYKTYEQYF. The CDR3, as DNA: TGTGCCAGCAGCCTGGGGGACTATAAAACCTACGAGCAGTACTTC.

The J gene is TRBJ2-7, the V gene TRBV6-5, with D possibly TRBD2 on 6 matching bases. From germline, CDR1 is MNHEY and CDR2 SVGAGI. The V end was cut by 5 bases, the J end by 8 bases, with 13 bases between. The CDR3 totals 12 residues. CDR3 nucleotide sequence: TGTGCCAGCAGTGCGACTAGTCCCAAGCAGTACTTC. Its protein product is CASSATSPKQYF.

This chain joins TRBV27 and TRBJ2-7, with D possibly being TRBD1 (6 bases). Germline V gene sequence: CDR1 MNHEY, CDR2 SMNVEV (reference sequence). The CDR3 runs 14 residues. V was clipped by 6 bases and J by 2 bases, with 14 bases between them. CDR3 nucleotide sequence: TGTGCCAGCAGCCTGACAGGATTTACCTACGAGCAGTACTTC. This encodes CASSLTGFTYEQYF.